Shown below are 24 T cell receptor beta chains from a single sample sequenced in a study of T cell responses to AZD1222 COVID-19 vaccine. Assay used: immunoSEQ multiplex PCR; TCRdb lists only in-frame clones, some missing. Found here are 130,000 to 150,000 clones, approximately 89% of them singletons; the top ten hold around 1.5%. This specimen was peripheral blood, taken 28 days after the second AZD1222 dose. The receptor source for this set is an adult who received the AZD1222 COVID-19 vaccine.

Only a few counts were recorded for this clone. This chain uses TRBV18 with TRBJ2-1; 9 bases agree with TRBD1. J was trimmed by 5 bases and V by 0 bases; bases with no gene match: 2. Germline V CDR1 and CDR2: KGHSH, LQKENI. The CDR3 has 15 amino acids. CDR3 protein: CASSPPWTGDNEQFF. The CDR3 DNA follows: TGTGCCAGCTCACCACCTTGGACAGGGGACAATGAGCAGTTCTTC.

The CDR3 coding sequence is TGTGCCAGCAGCCCAGGTCAGATAGGGGCGAACACTGAAGCTTTCTTT. The encoded protein is CASSPGQIGANTEAFF. V is TRBV11-3 and J is TRBJ1-1; the D gene is possibly TRBD1 (5 bases). This CDR3 is built from 16 residues. Deletions cut 5 bases from V and 1 base from J, with 17 bases between. Germline V gives CDR1 SGHNT, CDR2 YENEEA.

The chain is built from TRBV3-1 (or the pseudogene TRBV3-2) and TRBJ2-3, with TRBD2 matching over 14 bases. Per germline, CDR1 LGHDT and CDR2 YNNKEL (reference sequence). Losses at the gene ends were 6 bases for V and 3 bases for J; bases not matched to a gene: 5. The CDR3 contains 16 residues. The CDR3 sequence: CASSPRLAGGTDTQYF. The CDR3 bases are TGTGCCAGCAGTCCCCGACTAGCGGGAGGGACAGATACGCAGTATTTT.

V and J are TRBV3-1 (or the pseudogene TRBV3-2) and TRBJ1-5; D is unresolved. The CDR3 has 15 residues. The germline V gene has CDR1 LGHDT and CDR2 YNNKEL (reference sequence). V lost 3 bases to trimming and J lost 2 bases, with 11 bases between them. The CDR3 sequence: CASSQGFGGNQPQHF. The CDR3 region has the DNA TGTGCCAGCAGCCAGGGATTTGGAGGCAATCAGCCCCAGCATTTT.

This chain links TRBV7-2 with TRBJ2-7, with D uncertain. Looked up from germline, CDR1 is SGHTA and CDR2 is FQGNSA. Trimming left V 2 bases short and J 6 bases short, with 8 bases between. The CDR3 runs to 12 residues. CDR3 sequence (DNA): TGTGCCAGCAGCTTATCGCCTACCGAGCAGTACTTC. It encodes CASSLSPTEQYF.

V and J are TRBV19 and TRBJ2-7, with no clear D. Germline CDR1 is LNHDA and CDR2 is SQIVND (reference sequence). The CDR3 consists of 13 residues. V lost 4 bases and J lost 0, with 7 bases in between. DNA of the CDR3: TGTGCCAGTAGTACAGACTCCTCCTACGAGCAGTACTTC. Translation: CASSTDSSYEQYF.

This clone was seen more than once but under ten times. This chain connects TRBV29-1 to TRBJ2-1; perhaps TRBD1 as D (6 bases). In germline, CDR1 is SQVTM, CDR2 ANQGSEA. CDR3 length: 13 residues. V shed 6 bases and J shed 0 bases, with 9 bases lying between them. CDR3 residues: CSVDRNSYNEQFF. CDR3 sequence (DNA): TGCAGCGTCGACAGGAACTCCTACAATGAGCAGTTCTTC.

The chain combines TRBV6-5 with TRBJ1-6; D ambiguous. Germline V gene sequence: CDR1 MNHEY, CDR2 SVGAGI. Trimming took off 5 bases at V and 7 bases at J, with 15 bases between the two ends. CDR3 length: 15 residues. The CDR3 DNA reads as TGTGCCAGCAGTATCGGATCCAGGTTCAATTCACCCCTCCACTTT. Translated: CASSIGSRFNSPLHF.

This clone was picked up one time. This chain joins TRBV6-5 and TRBJ1-5, with 8 bases identical to TRBD1. Losses at the gene ends were 8 bases for V and 6 bases for J; bases not matched to a gene: 6. The CDR3 covers 13 residues. Per germline, CDR1 MNHEY and CDR2 SVGAGI. The CDR3 region has the DNA TGTGCCAGCGGAACAGGGGGGAGTCAGCCCCAGCATTTT. The encoded protein is CASGTGGSQPQHF.

This clone was seen just once. The chain recombines TRBV6-5 with TRBJ2-3; D is possibly TRBD1 (5 bases). CDR3 length: 13 amino acids. Germline values: CDR1 MNHEY, CDR2 SVGAGI. V lost 8 bases, J lost 3 bases, and 12 bases lay in between. This CDR3 reads CASGRGPTDTQYF. The CDR3 DNA is TGTGCCAGCGGAAGGGGTCCGACAGATACGCAGTATTTT.

The rearrangement uses TRBV27 and TRBJ2-1; no firm D call. This CDR3 spans 15 amino acids. V lost 2 bases to trimming and J lost 7 bases, with 15 bases between them. Germline CDR1 and CDR2: MNHEY and SMNVEV (reference sequence). The CDR3: CASSLGLNGENEQFF. Written as DNA, the CDR3 is TGTGCCAGCAGTTTAGGGCTAAATGGGGAAAATGAGCAGTTCTTC.

This chain uses TRBV6-2 or TRBV6-3 with TRBJ2-7; a weak D match, TRBD1 (5 bases). The CDR3 runs 12 residues. V was cut by 1 base and J by 6 bases, with 7 bases left in between. Germline V gene lookup returns CDR1 MNHEY and CDR2 SVGEGT. The CDR3 coding sequence is TGTGCCAGCAGTTACTTTGGGGCCGAGCAGTACTTC. Its translation: CASSYFGAEQYF.

The chain uses TRBV5-4 and TRBJ1-1; D uncertain. Between the trimmed V and J ends, which lost 2 bases and 4 bases, there was a span of 15 bases. Germline CDR1 and CDR2: SGHNT and YYREEE (reference sequence). This CDR3 is built from 15 residues. CDR3 protein: CASSLGGGAPTEAFF. In DNA form, the CDR3 reads TGTGCCAGCAGCTTAGGTGGCGGCGCCCCCACTGAAGCTTTCTTT.

In this sample, this clone turned up a few times. CDR3 sequence: CASSISRNNQPQHF. CDR3 sequence (DNA): TGTGCCAGTAGTATAAGCAGGAACAATCAGCCCCAGCATTTT. The rearrangement uses TRBV19 and TRBJ1-5; D unclear. Germline-derived CDR1 and CDR2 are LNHDA and SQIVND (reference sequence). The CDR3 contains 14 residues. The V gene lost 2 bases and the J gene lost 3 bases, with 8 bases spanning the gap.

The genes are TRBV7-8 and TRBJ1-3; D is ambiguous. The CDR3 covers 13 residues. Germline loops: CDR1 SGHVS, CDR2 FQNEAQ. The germline V and J ends were trimmed by 3 bases and 0 bases, with 3 bases remaining between them. The CDR3 DNA reads TGTGCCAGCAGCTTGGACTCTGGAAACACCATATATTTT. Amino acid sequence: CASSLDSGNTIYF.

This clone was observed a single time. CDR3 region: CASSPNEAPGIEQFF. CDR3 nucleotide sequence: TGTGCCAGCAGCCCGAACGAAGCACCCGGAATTGAGCAGTTCTTC. This sequence joins TRBV7-9 and TRBJ2-1; D is uncertain. Trimming pared 5 bases from V and 9 bases from J, leaving 20 bases between. This CDR3 is built from 15 residues. The germline CDR1 and CDR2 sequences are SEHNR and FQNEAQ (reference sequence).

V is TRBV6-5 and J is TRBJ1-6, with TRBD1 matching 7 bases. CDR3 length: 14 amino acids. V was clipped by 10 bases and J by 10 bases; unmatched bases: 13. Germline V gives CDR1 MNHEY, CDR2 SVGAGI. CDR3 sequence: CATRTRQGESPLHF. CDR3 in DNA: TGTGCCACCCGAACTCGACAGGGTGAATCACCCCTCCACTTT.

The chain couples TRBV6-2 or TRBV6-3 to TRBJ1-5, with D perhaps TRBD1 (6 bases). There are 16 residues in the CDR3. Germline lookup yields CDR1 MNHEY and CDR2 SVGEGT. Trimming removed 2 bases at V and 4 bases at J, with 15 bases between. DNA of the CDR3: TGTGCCAGCAGTTACGGCCGCAGGGGAAGAAATCAGCCCCAGCATTTT. Its translation is CASSYGRRGRNQPQHF.

CDR3 protein: CASSQDLGQTGGWNTEAFF. As DNA, the CDR3 is TGTGCCAGCAGCCAAGATCTAGGACAGACAGGGGGCTGGAACACTGAAGCTTTCTTT. The chain couples TRBV4-2 to TRBJ1-1; 10 bases match TRBD1. The CDR3 extends over 19 amino acids. The junction had 11 bases not matched to a gene; V was cut back by 0 bases and J by 1 base. Germline lookup yields CDR1 LGHNA and CDR2 YNFKEQ.

Only one count was recorded for this clone. V usage is TRBV7-6 and J usage is TRBJ1-4, with 9 bases identical to TRBD1. Trimming removed 5 bases from V and 0 bases from J; junction bases left unmatched: 7. CDR3 length equals 17 residues. Per the germline V gene, CDR1 is SGHVS and CDR2 is FNYEAQ. CDR3 protein: CASSPGGTGTTNEKLFF. DNA for the CDR3: TGTGCCAGCAGCCCAGGAGGGACAGGGACAACTAATGAAAAACTGTTTTTT.

The gene calls are TRBV9 and TRBJ2-7; maybe TRBD1 (5 bases). V was clipped by 0 bases and J by 4 bases, with 11 bases between them. Germline values: CDR1 SGDLS, CDR2 YYNGEE. CDR3 length: 14 amino acids. This CDR3 reads CASSVGVRGYEQYF. The CDR3 region has the DNA TGTGCCAGCAGCGTAGGTGTTAGGGGATACGAGCAGTACTTC.

This clone has a handful of counts. V usage is TRBV5-4 and J usage is TRBJ1-1, with 10 bases lining up with TRBD1. This CDR3 has 17 residues. Per the germline V gene, CDR1 is SGHNT and CDR2 is YYREEE (reference sequence). V was clipped by 3 bases and J by 1 base; unmatched bases: 9. The CDR3 nucleotides read TGTGCCAGCAGCTCTAGGGGGGGGACAGGGGCGAACACTGAAGCTTTCTTT. It codes for CASSSRGGTGANTEAFF.

The chain links TRBV12-3 or TRBV12-4 to TRBJ1-1, with D possibly TRBD1 on 5 matching bases. The CDR3 is made up of 11 amino acids. Trimming cost V 6 bases and J 8 bases, with 10 bases left between them. The CDR3 sequence is CASSQGREAFF. DNA of the CDR3: TGTGCCAGCAGCCAGGGCCGCGAAGCTTTCTTT.

The J gene is TRBJ2-7, the V gene TRBV7-8; D ambiguous. Germline loops: CDR1 SGHVS, CDR2 FQNEAQ. This CDR3 spans 11 amino acids. V lost 2 bases to trimming and J lost 4 bases, with 3 bases between them. CDR3 DNA sequence: TGTGCCAGCAGCTTAAGGTACGAGCAGTACTTC. It yields the protein CASSLRYEQYF.